Listed below are T cell receptor beta chains from one sample, sequenced in a study of T cell responses to AZD1222 COVID-19 vaccine. The repertoire was sequenced with immunoSEQ multiplex PCR; TCRdb's copy has only in-frame clones and lacks some. This sample has fewer than 200,000 clones, with around 94% found just once. Material: peripheral blood, obtained 28 days after the second AZD1222 dose. These receptors were collected from an adult who received the AZD1222 COVID-19 vaccine. Each CDR3 is given with its conserved first and last residue.

V	J	CDR3
TRBV2	TRBJ1-2	CASTDDNHGYTF
TRBV27	TRBJ2-7	CASSLGAGDRSEQYF
TRBV3-1/TRBV3-2	TRBJ2-2	CASSQDTGSEGMAGELFF
TRBV2	TRBJ2-7	CASGMDRGYEQYF
TRBV4-3	TRBJ2-2	CASSQVWVQVPGELFF
TRBV7-2	TRBJ1-3	CASSSTGGSSGNTIYF
TRBV7-9	TRBJ2-7	CASSASGRGKSYEQYF
TRBV9	TRBJ1-1	CASSEAMNTEAFF
TRBV7-6	TRBJ2-3	CASSLVGDTQYF
TRBV4-3	TRBJ1-5	CASSQDSNQPQHF
TRBV20-1	TRBJ1-1	CSAWMNTEAFF
TRBV6-1	TRBJ1-2	CASSDEQGSYGYTF
TRBV5-1	TRBJ2-7	CASSTRTGGYEQYF
TRBV2	TRBJ2-7	CASSPLVLGSNEQYF
TRBV5-1	TRBJ1-6	CASSEHQNVQAMRNSPLHF
TRBV12-3/TRBV12-4	TRBJ1-2	CASSLQGLYGYTF
TRBV28	TRBJ2-3	CASSLWSGTSGSTDTQYF
TRBV11-1	TRBJ2-7	CASRRDRGYSYEQYF
TRBV7-2	TRBJ2-7	CASSPGTYYEQYF
TRBV15	TRBJ1-2	CATSRGLWDTGIYGYTF
TRBV7-9	TRBJ2-2	CASSLGQLAVNTGELFF
TRBV30	TRBJ1-1	CAWNLGLNTEAFF
TRBV12-3/TRBV12-4	TRBJ2-7	CASGRVTYEQYF
TRBV3-1/TRBV3-2	TRBJ1-3	CASSQGHTFSGNTIYF
TRBV5-6	TRBJ2-7	CASSYDRDSQFYEQYF
TRBV19	TRBJ1-3	CASSIGIRETGNTIYF
TRBV6-5	TRBJ1-6	CATREYNSPLHF
TRBV3-1/TRBV3-2	TRBJ1-1	CASSQGRGGYTEAFF